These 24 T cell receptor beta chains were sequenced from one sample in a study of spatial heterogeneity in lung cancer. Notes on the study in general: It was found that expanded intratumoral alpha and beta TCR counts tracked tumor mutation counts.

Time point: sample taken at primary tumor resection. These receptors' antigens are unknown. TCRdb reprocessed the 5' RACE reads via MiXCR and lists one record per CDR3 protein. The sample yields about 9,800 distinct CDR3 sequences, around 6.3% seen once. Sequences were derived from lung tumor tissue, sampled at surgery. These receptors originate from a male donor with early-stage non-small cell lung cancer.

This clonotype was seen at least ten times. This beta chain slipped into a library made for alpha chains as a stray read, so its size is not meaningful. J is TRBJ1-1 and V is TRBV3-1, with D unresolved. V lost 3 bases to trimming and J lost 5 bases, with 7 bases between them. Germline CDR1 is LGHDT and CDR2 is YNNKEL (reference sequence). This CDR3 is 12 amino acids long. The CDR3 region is CASSQRSTEAFF. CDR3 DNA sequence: TGTGCCAGCAGCCAGAGGAGTACTGAAGCTTTCTTT.

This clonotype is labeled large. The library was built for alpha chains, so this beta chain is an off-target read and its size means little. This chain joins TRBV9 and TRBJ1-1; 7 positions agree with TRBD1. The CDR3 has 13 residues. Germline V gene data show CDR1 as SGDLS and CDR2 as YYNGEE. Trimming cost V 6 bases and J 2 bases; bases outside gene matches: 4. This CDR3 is CASNRGGNTEAFF. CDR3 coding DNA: TGTGCCAGCAACCGAGGGGGCAACACTGAAGCTTTCTTT.

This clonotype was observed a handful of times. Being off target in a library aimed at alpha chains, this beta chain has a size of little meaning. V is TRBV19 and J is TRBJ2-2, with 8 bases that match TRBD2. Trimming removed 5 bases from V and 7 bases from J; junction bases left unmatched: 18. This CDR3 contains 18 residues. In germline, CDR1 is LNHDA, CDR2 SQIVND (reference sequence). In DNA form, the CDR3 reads TGTGCCAGTAGTTCCCGAGGAGCGGGAGAATATCGGGACGGGGAGCTGTTTTTT. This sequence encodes CASSSRGAGEYRDGELFF.

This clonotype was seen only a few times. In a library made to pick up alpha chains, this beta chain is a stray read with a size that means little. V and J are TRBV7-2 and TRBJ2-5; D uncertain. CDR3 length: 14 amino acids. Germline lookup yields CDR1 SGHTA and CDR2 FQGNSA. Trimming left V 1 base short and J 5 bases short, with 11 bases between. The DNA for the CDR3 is TGTGCCAGCAGCTTAGGCACGAGCTTGGAGACCCAGTACTTC. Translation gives CASSLGTSLETQYF.

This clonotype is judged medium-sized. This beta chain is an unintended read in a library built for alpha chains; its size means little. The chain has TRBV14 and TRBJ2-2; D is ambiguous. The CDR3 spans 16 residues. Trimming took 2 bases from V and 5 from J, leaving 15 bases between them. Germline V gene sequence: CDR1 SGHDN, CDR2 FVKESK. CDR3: CASSQFGRDLTGELFF. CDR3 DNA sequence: TGTGCCAGCAGCCAATTCGGCCGAGATTTAACCGGGGAGCTGTTTTTT. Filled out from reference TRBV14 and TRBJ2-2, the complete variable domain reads EAGVTQFPSHSVIEKGQTVTLRCDPISGHDNLYWYRRVMGKEIKFLLHFVKESKQDESGMPNNRFLAERTGGTYSTLKVQPAELEDSGVYFCASSQFGRDLTGELFFGEGSRLTVL.

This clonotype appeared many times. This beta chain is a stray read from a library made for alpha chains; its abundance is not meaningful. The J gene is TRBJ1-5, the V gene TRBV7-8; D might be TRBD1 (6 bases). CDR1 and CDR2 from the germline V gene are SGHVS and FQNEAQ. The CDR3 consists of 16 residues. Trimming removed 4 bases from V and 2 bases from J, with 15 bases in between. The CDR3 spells CASSSMGPGGNQPQHF. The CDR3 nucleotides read TGTGCCAGCAGCTCCATGGGCCCAGGGGGCAATCAGCCCCAGCATTTT.

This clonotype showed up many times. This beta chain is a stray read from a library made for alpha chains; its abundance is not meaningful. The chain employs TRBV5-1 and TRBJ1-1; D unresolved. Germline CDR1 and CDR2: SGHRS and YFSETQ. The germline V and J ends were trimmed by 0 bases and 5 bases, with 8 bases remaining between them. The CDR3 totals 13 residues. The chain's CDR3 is CASSLGDVTEAFF. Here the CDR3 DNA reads TGCGCCAGCAGCTTGGGCGACGTGACTGAAGCTTTCTTT.

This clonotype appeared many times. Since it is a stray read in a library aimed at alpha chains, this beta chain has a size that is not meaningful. The CDR3 DNA sequence: TGCGCCAGCAGCTTGCAAGGGGACGAAGGCTACACCTTC. Translation: CASSLQGDEGYTF. J is TRBJ1-2 and V is TRBV5-1, with D tentatively TRBD1 (5 bases). V shed 1 base and J shed 8 bases, with 12 bases lying between them. CDR1 and CDR2 (germline): SGHRS, YFSETQ. This CDR3 has 13 residues.

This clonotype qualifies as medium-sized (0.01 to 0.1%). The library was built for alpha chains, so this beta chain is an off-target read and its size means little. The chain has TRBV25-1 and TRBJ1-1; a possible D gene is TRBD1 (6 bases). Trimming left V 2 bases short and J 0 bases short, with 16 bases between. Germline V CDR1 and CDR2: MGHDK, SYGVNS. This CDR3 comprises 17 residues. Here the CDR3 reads CASSESLGQTMNTEAFF. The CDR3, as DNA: TGTGCCAGCAGTGAAAGTCTAGGACAGACCATGAACACTGAAGCTTTCTTT.

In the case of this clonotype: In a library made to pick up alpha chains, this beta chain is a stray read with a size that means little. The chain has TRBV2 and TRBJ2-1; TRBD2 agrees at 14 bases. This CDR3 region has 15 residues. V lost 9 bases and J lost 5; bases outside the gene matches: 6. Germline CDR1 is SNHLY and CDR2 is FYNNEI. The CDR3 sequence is CASRLAGGRDNEQFF. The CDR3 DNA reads TGTGCCAGTAGACTAGCGGGAGGGCGCGACAATGAGCAGTTCTTC.

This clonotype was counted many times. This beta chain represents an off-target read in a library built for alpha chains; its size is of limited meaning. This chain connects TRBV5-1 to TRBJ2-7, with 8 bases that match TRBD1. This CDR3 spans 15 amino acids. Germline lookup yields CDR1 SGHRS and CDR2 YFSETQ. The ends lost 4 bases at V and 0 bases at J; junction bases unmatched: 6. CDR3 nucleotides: TGCGCCAGCAGCCGGACAGGGCTAAGCTCCTACGAGCAGTACGTC. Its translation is CASSRTGLSSYEQYV.

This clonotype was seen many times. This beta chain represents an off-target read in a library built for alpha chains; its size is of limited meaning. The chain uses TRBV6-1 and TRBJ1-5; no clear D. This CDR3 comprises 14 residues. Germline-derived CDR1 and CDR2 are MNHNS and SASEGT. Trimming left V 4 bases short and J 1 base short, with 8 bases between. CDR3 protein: CASSADGSNQPQHF. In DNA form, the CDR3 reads TGTGCCAGCAGTGCGGACGGAAGCAATCAGCCCCAGCATTTT.

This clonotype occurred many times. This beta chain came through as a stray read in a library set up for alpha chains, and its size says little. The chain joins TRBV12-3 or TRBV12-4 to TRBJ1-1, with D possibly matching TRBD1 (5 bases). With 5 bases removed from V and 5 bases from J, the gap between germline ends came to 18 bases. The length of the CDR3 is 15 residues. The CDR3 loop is CASSPRVSWGTEAFF. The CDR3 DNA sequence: TGTGCCAGCAGTCCCAGGGTATCCTGGGGGACTGAAGCTTTCTTT.

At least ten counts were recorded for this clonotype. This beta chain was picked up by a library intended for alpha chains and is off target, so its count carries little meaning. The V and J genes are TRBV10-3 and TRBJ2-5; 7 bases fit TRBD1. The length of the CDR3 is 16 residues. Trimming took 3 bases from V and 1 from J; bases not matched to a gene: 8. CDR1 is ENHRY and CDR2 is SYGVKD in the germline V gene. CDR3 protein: CAISEREQGFQETQYF. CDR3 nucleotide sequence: TGTGCCATCAGTGAACGAGAACAGGGGTTCCAAGAGACCCAGTACTTC.

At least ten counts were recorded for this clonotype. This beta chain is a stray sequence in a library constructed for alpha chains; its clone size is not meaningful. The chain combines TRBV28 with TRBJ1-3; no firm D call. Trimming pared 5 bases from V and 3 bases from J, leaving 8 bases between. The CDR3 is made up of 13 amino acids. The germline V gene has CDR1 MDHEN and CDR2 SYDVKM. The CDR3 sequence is CASSEDYGNTIYF. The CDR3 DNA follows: TGTGCCAGCAGTGAGGACTATGGAAACACCATATATTTT.

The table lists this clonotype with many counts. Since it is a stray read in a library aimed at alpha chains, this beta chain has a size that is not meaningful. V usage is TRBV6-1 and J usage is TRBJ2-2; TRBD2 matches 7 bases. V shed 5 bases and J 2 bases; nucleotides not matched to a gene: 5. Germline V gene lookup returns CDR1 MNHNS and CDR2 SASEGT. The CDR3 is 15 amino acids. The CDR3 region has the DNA TGTGCCAGCAGTAGGGGACTATCCAACACCGGGGAGCTGTTTTTT. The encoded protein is CASSRGLSNTGELFF.

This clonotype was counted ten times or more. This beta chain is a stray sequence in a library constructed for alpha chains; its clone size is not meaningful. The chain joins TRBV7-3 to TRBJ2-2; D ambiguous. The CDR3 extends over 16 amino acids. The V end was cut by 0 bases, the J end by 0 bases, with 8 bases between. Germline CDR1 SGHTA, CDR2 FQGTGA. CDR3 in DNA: TGTGCCAGCAGCTTAACGGGCGCCCCGAACACCGGGGAGCTGTTTTTT. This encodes CASSLTGAPNTGELFF. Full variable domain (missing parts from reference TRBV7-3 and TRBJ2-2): GAGVSQTPSNKVTEKGKYVELRCDPISGHTALYWYRQSLGQGPEFLIYFQGTGAADDSGLPNDRFFAVRPEGSVSTLKIQRTERGDSAVYLCASSLTGAPNTGELFFGEGSRLTVL.

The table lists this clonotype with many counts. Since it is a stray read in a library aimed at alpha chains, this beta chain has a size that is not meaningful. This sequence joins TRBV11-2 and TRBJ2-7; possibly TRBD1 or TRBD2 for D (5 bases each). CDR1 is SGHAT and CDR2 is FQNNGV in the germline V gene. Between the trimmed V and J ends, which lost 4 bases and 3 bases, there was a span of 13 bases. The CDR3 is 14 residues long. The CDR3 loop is CASSSPGQGYEQYF. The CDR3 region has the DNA TGTGCCAGCAGCTCCCCGGGGCAGGGCTACGAGCAGTACTTC.

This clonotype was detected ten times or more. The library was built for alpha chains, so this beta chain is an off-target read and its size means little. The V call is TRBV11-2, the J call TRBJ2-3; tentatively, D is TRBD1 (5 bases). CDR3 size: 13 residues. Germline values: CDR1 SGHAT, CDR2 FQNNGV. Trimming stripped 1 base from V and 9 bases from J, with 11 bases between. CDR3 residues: CASSLAQGSTQYF. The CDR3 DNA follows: TGTGCCAGCAGCTTAGCCCAGGGTTCAACGCAGTATTTT. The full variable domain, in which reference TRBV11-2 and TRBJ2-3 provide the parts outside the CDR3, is EAGVAQSPRYKIIEKRQSVAFWCNPISGHATLYWYQQILGQGPKLLIQFQNNGVVDDSQLPKDRFSAERLKGVDSTLKIQPAKLEDSAVYLCASSLAQGSTQYFGPGTRLTVL.

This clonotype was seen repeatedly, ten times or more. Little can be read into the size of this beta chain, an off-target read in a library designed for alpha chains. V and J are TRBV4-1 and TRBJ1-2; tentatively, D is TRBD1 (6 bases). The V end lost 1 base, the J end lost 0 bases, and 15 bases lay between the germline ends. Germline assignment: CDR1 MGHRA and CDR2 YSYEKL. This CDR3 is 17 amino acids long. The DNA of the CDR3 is TGCGCCAGCAGCCAAGGACCCCTACAGGGACCTAACTATGGCTACACCTTC. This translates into CASSQGPLQGPNYGYTF.

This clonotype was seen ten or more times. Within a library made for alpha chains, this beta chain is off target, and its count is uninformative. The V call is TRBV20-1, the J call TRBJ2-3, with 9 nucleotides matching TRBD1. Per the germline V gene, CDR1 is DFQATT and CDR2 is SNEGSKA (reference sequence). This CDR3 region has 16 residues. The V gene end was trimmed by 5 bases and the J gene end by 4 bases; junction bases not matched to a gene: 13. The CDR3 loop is CSAYDPRDRAADTQYF. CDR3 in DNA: TGCAGTGCTTACGACCCCCGGGACAGGGCTGCAGATACGCAGTATTTT.

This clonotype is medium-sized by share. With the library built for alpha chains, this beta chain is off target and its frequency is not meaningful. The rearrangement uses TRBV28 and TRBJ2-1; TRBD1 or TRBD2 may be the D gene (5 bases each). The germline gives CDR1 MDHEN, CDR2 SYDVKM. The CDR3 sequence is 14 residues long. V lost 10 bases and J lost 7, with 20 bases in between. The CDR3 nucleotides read TGTGCCACCACATCGGGGCAGGCCCTTAATGAGCAGTTCTTC. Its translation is CATTSGQALNEQFF. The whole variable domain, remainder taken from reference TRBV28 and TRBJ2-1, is DVKVTQSSRYLVKRTGEKVFLECVQDMDHENMFWYRQDPGLGLRLIYFSYDVKMKEKGDIPEGYSVSREKKERFSLILESASTNQTSMYLCATTSGQALNEQFFGPGTRLTVL.

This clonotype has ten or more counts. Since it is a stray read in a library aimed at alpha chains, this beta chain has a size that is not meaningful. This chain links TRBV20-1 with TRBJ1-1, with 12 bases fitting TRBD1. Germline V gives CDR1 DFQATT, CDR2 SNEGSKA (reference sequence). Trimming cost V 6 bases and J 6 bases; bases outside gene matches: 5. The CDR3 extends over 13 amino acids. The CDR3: CSATGQGASEAFF. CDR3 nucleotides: TGCAGTGCCACGGGACAGGGGGCGTCTGAAGCTTTCTTT.

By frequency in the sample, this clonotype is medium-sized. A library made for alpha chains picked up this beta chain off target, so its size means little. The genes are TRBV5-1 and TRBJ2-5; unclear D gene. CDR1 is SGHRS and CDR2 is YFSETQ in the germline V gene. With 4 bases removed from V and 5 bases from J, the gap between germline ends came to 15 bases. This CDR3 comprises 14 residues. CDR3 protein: CASSRQTSRETQYF. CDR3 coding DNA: TGCGCCAGCAGCAGGCAGACCAGTCGGGAGACCCAGTACTTC.